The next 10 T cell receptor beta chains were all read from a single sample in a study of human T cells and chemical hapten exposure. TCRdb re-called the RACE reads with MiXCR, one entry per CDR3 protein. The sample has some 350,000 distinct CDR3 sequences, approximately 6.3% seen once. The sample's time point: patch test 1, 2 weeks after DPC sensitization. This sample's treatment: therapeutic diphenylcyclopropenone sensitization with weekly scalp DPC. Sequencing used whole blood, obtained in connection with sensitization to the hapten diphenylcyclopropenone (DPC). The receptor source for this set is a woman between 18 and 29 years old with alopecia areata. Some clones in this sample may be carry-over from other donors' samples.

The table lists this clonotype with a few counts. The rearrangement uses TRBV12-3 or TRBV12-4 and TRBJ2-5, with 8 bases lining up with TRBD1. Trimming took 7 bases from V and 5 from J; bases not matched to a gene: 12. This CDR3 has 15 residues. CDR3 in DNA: TGTGCCAGCACCGGACAGGGAAACCAATGGGAGACCCAGTACTTC. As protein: CASTGQGNQWETQYF.

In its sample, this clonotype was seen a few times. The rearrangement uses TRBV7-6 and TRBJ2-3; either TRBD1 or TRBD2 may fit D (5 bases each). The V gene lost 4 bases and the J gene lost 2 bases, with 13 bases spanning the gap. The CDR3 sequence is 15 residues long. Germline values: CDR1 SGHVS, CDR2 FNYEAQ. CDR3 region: CASSSPGRVTDTQYF. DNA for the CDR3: TGTGCCAGCAGCTCACCGGGACGTGTCACAGATACGCAGTATTTT.

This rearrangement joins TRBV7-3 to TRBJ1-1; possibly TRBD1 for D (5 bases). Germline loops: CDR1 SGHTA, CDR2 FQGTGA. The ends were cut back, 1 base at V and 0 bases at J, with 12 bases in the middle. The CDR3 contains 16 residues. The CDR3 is CASSLMLPGLNTEAFF. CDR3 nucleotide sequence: TGTGCCAGCAGCTTAATGCTCCCAGGGCTGAACACTGAAGCTTTCTTT. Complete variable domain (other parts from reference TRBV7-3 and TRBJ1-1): GAGVSQTPSNKVTEKGKYVELRCDPISGHTALYWYRQSLGQGPEFLIYFQGTGAADDSGLPNDRFFAVRPEGSVSTLKIQRTERGDSAVYLCASSLMLPGLNTEAFFGQGTRLTVV.

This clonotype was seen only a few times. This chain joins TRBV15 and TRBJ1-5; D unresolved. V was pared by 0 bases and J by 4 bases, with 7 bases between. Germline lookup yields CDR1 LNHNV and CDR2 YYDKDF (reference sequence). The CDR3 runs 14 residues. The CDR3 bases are TGTGCCACCAGCAGAGATAATGGTAATCAGCCCCAGCATTTT. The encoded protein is CATSRDNGNQPQHF. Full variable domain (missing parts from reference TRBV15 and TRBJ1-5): DAMVIQNPRYQVTQFGKPVTLSCSQTLNHNVMYWYQQKSSQAPKLLFHYYDKDFNNEADTPDNFQSRRPNTSFCFLDIRSPGLGDTAMYLCATSRDNGNQPQHFGDGTRLSIL.

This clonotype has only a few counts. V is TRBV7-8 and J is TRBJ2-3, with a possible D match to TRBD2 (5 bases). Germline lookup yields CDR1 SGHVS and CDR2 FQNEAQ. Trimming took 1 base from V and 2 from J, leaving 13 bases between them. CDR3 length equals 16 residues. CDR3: CASSLVEGRYTDTQYF. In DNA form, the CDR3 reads TGTGCCAGCAGCTTAGTTGAGGGCCGGTACACAGATACGCAGTATTTT.

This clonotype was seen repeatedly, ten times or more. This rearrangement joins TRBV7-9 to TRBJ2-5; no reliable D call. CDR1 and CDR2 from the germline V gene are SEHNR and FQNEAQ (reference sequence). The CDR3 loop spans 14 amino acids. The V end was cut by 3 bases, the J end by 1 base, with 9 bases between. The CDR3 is CASSFRTVQETQYF. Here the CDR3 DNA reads TGTGCCAGCAGCTTCCGGACGGTCCAAGAGACCCAGTACTTC.

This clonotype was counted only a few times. CDR3: CASSPDGGGSYTDTQYF. Here the CDR3 DNA reads TGTGCCAGCAGCCCTGACGGCGGGGGGTCCTACACAGATACGCAGTATTTT. The V call is TRBV5-5, the J call TRBJ2-3, with 8 bases identical to TRBD2. The CDR3 runs 17 residues. The germline V gene encodes CDR1 SGHKS and CDR2 YYEKEE (reference sequence). The trim removed 4 bases at V and 2 bases at J, leaving 12 bases unmatched.

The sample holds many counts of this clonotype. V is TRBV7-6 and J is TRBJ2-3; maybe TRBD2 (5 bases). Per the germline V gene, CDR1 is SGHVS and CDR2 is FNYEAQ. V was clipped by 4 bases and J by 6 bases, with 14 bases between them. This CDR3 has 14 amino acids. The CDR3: CASSWRANTDTQYF. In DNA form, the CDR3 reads TGTGCCAGCAGCTGGCGGGCCAACACGGATACGCAGTATTTT.

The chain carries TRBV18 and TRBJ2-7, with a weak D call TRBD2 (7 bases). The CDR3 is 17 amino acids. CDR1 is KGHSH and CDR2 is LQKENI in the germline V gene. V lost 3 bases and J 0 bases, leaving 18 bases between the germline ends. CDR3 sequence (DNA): TGTGCCAGCTCACCTCCCCCAGCGCGGGGGCTCTCCTACGAGCAGTACTTC. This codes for CASSPPPARGLSYEQYF.

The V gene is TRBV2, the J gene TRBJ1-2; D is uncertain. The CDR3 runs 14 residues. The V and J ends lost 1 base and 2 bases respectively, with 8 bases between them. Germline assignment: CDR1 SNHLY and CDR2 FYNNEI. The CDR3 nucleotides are TGTGCCAGCAGTGAAGGGGCCGCGAACTATGGCTACACCTTC. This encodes CASSEGAANYGYTF.